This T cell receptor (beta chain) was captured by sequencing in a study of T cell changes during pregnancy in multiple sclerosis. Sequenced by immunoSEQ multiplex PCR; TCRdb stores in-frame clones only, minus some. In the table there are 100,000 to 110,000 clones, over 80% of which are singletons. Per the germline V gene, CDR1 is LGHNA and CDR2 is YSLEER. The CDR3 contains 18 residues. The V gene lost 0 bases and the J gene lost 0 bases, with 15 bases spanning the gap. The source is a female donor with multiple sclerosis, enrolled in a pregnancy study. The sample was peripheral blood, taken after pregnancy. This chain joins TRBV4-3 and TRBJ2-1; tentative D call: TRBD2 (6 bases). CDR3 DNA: TGCGCCAGCAGCCAAGATCGGGGAGGACAAAGCTCCTACAATGAGCAGTTCTTC. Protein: CASSQDRGGQSSYNEQFF.